A single sample is the source of the 15 T cell receptor beta chains below, sequenced in a study of shared clonotypes between healthy human individuals. The assay was immunoSEQ multiplex PCR, and TCRdb's table has in-frame clones only and misses some. The data contain 2,500,000 or so clones, just under 95% of them singletons. Specimen: naive CD4+ T cells from PBMCs. The subset is: CD45RA+ positively selected. The receptors were sampled from a man aged 18 to 35 in good health. Some clones in this sample may be carry-over from other donors' samples.

The V call is TRBV5-1, the J call TRBJ1-5; D not certain. The CDR3 totals 15 residues. Deletions cut 0 bases from V and 4 bases from J, with 11 bases between. The germline V gene encodes CDR1 SGHRS and CDR2 YFSETQ. CDR3 coding DNA: TGCGCCAGCAGCTTGGCCAACGAGTTTAATCAGCCCCAGCATTTT. This translates into CASSLANEFNQPQHF. Full variable domain (rest looked up from reference TRBV5-1 and TRBJ1-5): KAGVTQTPRYLIKTRGQQVTLSCSPISGHRSVSWYQQTPGQGLQFLFEYFSETQRNKGNFPGRFSGRQFSNSRSEMNVSTLELGDSALYLCASSLANEFNQPQHFGDGTRLSIL.

The chain uses TRBV28 and TRBJ1-2, with TRBD1 matching 8 bases. This CDR3 spans 13 amino acids. Trimming at V came to 8 bases and at J to 4 bases, leaving 6 bases not matched to a gene. CDR1 is MDHEN, CDR2 SYDVKM, per germline. The DNA of the CDR3 is TGTGCCAGCGACAGGGGCCGGAGCTATGGCTACACCTTC. Its translation: CASDRGRSYGYTF.

The gene calls are TRBV5-5 and TRBJ2-5; no definite D call. V lost 4 bases and J lost 2, with 9 bases in between. The CDR3 is made up of 13 amino acids. In germline, CDR1 is SGHKS, CDR2 YYEKEE (reference sequence). As DNA, the CDR3 is TGTGCCAGCAGCCCGACGGTTCAAGAGACCCAGTACTTC. The encoded protein is CASSPTVQETQYF.

The rearrangement joins TRBV18 to TRBJ1-1, with D possibly being TRBD1 (6 bases). CDR1 is KGHSH and CDR2 is LQKENI in the germline V gene. With 2 bases removed from V and 1 base from J, the gap between germline ends came to 11 bases. This CDR3 is 15 amino acids long. CDR3 DNA: TGTGCCAGCTCACCAGATTTCAGGGGGAACACTGAAGCTTTCTTT. This sequence encodes CASSPDFRGNTEAFF.

The chain recombines TRBV11-1 with TRBJ2-1; TRBD2 might be the D (5 bases). Germline V gene data show CDR1 as SGHAT and CDR2 as FQDESV (reference sequence). V was pared by 5 bases and J by 2 bases, with 7 bases between. The CDR3 loop spans 13 amino acids. CDR3 region: CASSKEAYNEQFF. Here the CDR3 DNA reads TGTGCCAGCAGCAAGGAGGCCTACAATGAGCAGTTCTTC.

The chain carries TRBV28 and TRBJ1-6; TRBD1 might be the D (5 bases). Trimming pared 9 bases from V and 7 bases from J, leaving 13 bases between. Per the germline V gene, CDR1 is MDHEN and CDR2 is SYDVKM. The CDR3 contains 13 residues. CDR3 amino acids: CASARDANSPLHF. CDR3 DNA: TGTGCCAGTGCACGGGACGCCAATTCACCCCTCCACTTT. The whole variable domain, remainder taken from reference TRBV28 and TRBJ1-6, is DVKVTQSSRYLVKRTGEKVFLECVQDMDHENMFWYRQDPGLGLRLIYFSYDVKMKEKGDIPEGYSVSREKKERFSLILESASTNQTSMYLCASARDANSPLHFGNGTRLTVT.

This chain joins TRBV5-1 and TRBJ2-3; 10 bases map to TRBD1. The CDR3 runs to 15 residues. Germline-derived CDR1 and CDR2 are SGHRS and YFSETQ. J gave up 5 bases and V 4 bases, and 7 bases lay outside the gene matches. This chain's CDR3 is CASSMGTGAEDTQYF. For the CDR3, the DNA is TGCGCCAGCAGCATGGGGACAGGGGCGGAAGATACGCAGTATTTT. The full variable domain, in which reference TRBV5-1 and TRBJ2-3 provide the parts outside the CDR3, is KAGVTQTPRYLIKTRGQQVTLSCSPISGHRSVSWYQQTPGQGLQFLFEYFSETQRNKGNFPGRFSGRQFSNSRSEMNVSTLELGDSALYLCASSMGTGAEDTQYFGPGTRLTVL.

This chain uses TRBV6-1 with TRBJ1-5; D unresolved. Trimming stripped 3 bases from V and 3 bases from J, with 9 bases between. Germline CDR1 MNHNS, CDR2 SASEGT. CDR3 length: 14 residues. The CDR3 sequence: CASSEAATNQPQHF. The DNA for the CDR3 is TGTGCCAGCAGTGAGGCAGCCACCAATCAGCCCCAGCATTTT.

The chain recombines TRBV15 with TRBJ2-7; D remains ambiguous. Germline CDR1 reads LNHNV; CDR2 reads YYDKDF (reference sequence). V lost 4 bases to trimming and J lost 0 bases, with 19 bases between them. This CDR3 is 17 amino acids long. This chain's CDR3 is CATSTLWTPGYSYEQYF. The CDR3 DNA follows: TGTGCCACCAGCACACTATGGACCCCCGGTTACTCCTACGAGCAGTACTTC. Looking up the rest from reference TRBV15 and TRBJ2-7 gives the full variable domain: DAMVIQNPRYQVTQFGKPVTLSCSQTLNHNVMYWYQQKSSQAPKLLFHYYDKDFNNEADTPDNFQSRRPNTSFCFLDIRSPGLGDTAMYLCATSTLWTPGYSYEQYFGPGTRLTVT.

This chain uses TRBV18 with TRBJ2-1; no reliable D call. Germline CDR1 KGHSH, CDR2 LQKENI. The V gene lost 4 bases and the J gene lost 7 bases, with 20 bases spanning the gap. The CDR3 length is 16 residues. The DNA for the CDR3 is TGTGCCAGCTCACTATACCATGGGGTCAAAAGGAATGAGCAGTTCTTC. It codes for CASSLYHGVKRNEQFF.

This rearrangement joins TRBV28 to TRBJ1-2; D is unclear. V shed 7 bases and J shed 1 base, with 7 bases lying between them. This CDR3 is 12 amino acids long. The germline gives CDR1 MDHEN, CDR2 SYDVKM. The CDR3 DNA reads TGTGCCAGCATCAGCGTTAACTATGGCTACACCTTC. This gives the protein CASISVNYGYTF.

The rearrangement joins TRBV2 to TRBJ2-4, with 15 bases matching TRBD2. Germline-derived CDR1 and CDR2 are SNHLY and FYNNEI. The CDR3 totals 14 residues. J gave up 15 bases and V 6 bases, and 9 bases lay outside the gene matches. The CDR3 protein is CASSKGLAGGPGYF. The DNA for the CDR3 is TGTGCCAGCAGCAAGGGACTAGCGGGAGGCCCAGGGTACTTC.

The count of this clone is one. At one end, the junction sequence differs from germline, possibly due to a read error. The chain links TRBV19 to TRBJ2-2; 8 nucleotides match TRBD1. CDR1 is LNHDA, CDR2 SQIVND, per germline (reference sequence). CDR3 size: 14 residues. The CDR3 DNA follows: TGTGCCAGTAGTAGGACAGGGCCCACCAGGGAGCTGTTTTTT. This codes for CASSRTGPTRELFF. Full variable domain (rest looked up from reference TRBV19 and TRBJ2-2): DGGITQSPKYLFRKEGQNVTLSCEQNLNHDAMYWYRQDPGQGLRLIYYSQIVNDFQKGDIAEGYSVSREKKESFPLTVTSAQKNPTAFYLCASSRTGPTRELFFGEGSRLTVL.

V gene TRBV21-1 combines with J gene TRBJ2-1; the table's TRBD1 call for D was not verified on the DNA. TRBV21-1 is listed as a pseudogene. The CDR3 runs 16 residues. The chain's CDR3 is CASSAKTGDSYNEQFF. The CDR3 DNA is TGTGCCAGCAGCGCCAAGACAGGGGACTCCTACAATGAGCAGTTCTTC.

This clone was picked up one time. This sequence joins TRBV28 and TRBJ1-1; the D is unclear. From germline, CDR1 is MDHEN and CDR2 SYDVKM. The V gene lost 6 bases and the J gene lost 1 base, with 12 bases spanning the gap. This CDR3 has 14 amino acids. The chain's CDR3 is CASRGRWPNTEAFF. CDR3 in DNA: TGTGCCAGCAGGGGTCGGTGGCCGAACACTGAAGCTTTCTTT.